These T cell receptor beta chains were read from a single sample in a study of T-cell reconstitution after alpha-beta-depleted transplantation in children. TCRdb re-derived calls from the PCR reads in MiXCR, one entry per CDR3 protein. The sample has approximately 93,000 distinct CDR3 sequences, 7.5% to 9.5% seen once. Sequences were derived from PBMCs from the stem cell graft donor, sampled from the stem cell graft. The source is a human donor who donated a stem cell graft to a child with congenital amegakaryocytic thrombocytopenia. CDR3s include the opening cysteine and the closing phenylalanine or tryptophan. D genes are given only for firm matches. Not every row has a clone size; where given, it reads once, few, many or a size class.

TRBV11-3,TRBD2,TRBJ2-1,many,CASSLVAPASGRMIGEQFF,TGTGCCAGCAGCTTAGTAGCACCGGCTAGCGGGAGAATGATCGGTGAGCAGTTCTTC
TRBV7-9,-,TRBJ2-2,many,CASNLRDSNTGELFF,TGTGCCAGCAACCTCCGCGACAGCAACACCGGGGAGCTGTTTTTT
TRBV12-3/TRBV12-4,-,TRBJ2-2,many,CASTLPTGELFF,TGTGCCAGCACCCTGCCCACCGGGGAGCTGTTTTTT
TRBV7-2,TRBD1,TRBJ1-1,many,CASSSLPGTGSPEAFF,TGTGCCAGCAGCTCTCTGCCTGGGACAGGATCTCCTGAAGCTTTCTTT
TRBV20-1,-,TRBJ2-3,many,CSASPQESTDTQYF,TGCAGTGCTAGCCCTCAGGAGAGCACAGATACGCAGTATTTT
TRBV28,-,TRBJ2-7,many,CASSFGELGEQYF,TGTGCCAGCAGTTTTGGGGAATTGGGCGAGCAGTACTTC
TRBV3-1,-,TRBJ1-4,many,CASSQFIATNEKLFF,TGTGCCAGCAGCCAATTTATCGCAACTAATGAAAAACTGTTTTTT
TRBV5-1,-,TRBJ1-2,many,CASQSSPPSYGYTF,TGCGCCAGCCAATCCTCACCGCCATCCTATGGCTACACCTTC
TRBV5-1,-,TRBJ1-2,many,CASSLPVSGGLKDYGYTF,TGCGCCAGCAGCTTGCCCGTCTCGGGTGGACTAAAAGACTATGGCTACACCTTC
TRBV7-6,-,TRBJ2-1,many,CASSLGQRGNEQFF,TGTGCCAGCAGCTTAGGACAGCGAGGTAATGAGCAGTTCTTC
TRBV11-2,TRBD2,TRBJ2-5,few,CASSGDTPSGSWQETQYF,TGTGCCAGCAGCGGTGACACACCTAGCGGGAGTTGGCAAGAGACCCAGTACTTC
TRBV5-1,-,TRBJ1-1,many,CASSLAKSGWGAEAFF,TGCGCCAGCAGCTTGGCCAAATCAGGCTGGGGGGCTGAAGCTTTCTTT
TRBV20-1,TRBD1,TRBJ1-6,-,CSALDRGNSPLHF,TGCAGTGCCCTGGACAGGGGAAATTCACCCCTCCACTTT
TRBV7-2,-,TRBJ2-6,few,CASSPIVAGANVLTF,TGTGCCAGCAGCCCAATAGTGGCTGGGGCCAACGTCCTGACTTTC
TRBV5-1,TRBD2,TRBJ2-1,many,CASSLAWAGESEQFF,TGCGCCAGCAGCTTGGCTTGGGCGGGAGAAAGTGAGCAGTTCTTC
TRBV5-1,-,TRBJ2-7,many,CASSLEKNDPYEQYF,TGCGCCAGCAGCTTGGAGAAAAACGATCCCTACGAGCAGTACTTC
TRBV20-1,-,TRBJ2-7,many,CSARAKGKQYF,TGCAGTGCTAGAGCTAAGGGGAAGCAGTACTTC
TRBV12-3/TRBV12-4,TRBD2,TRBJ2-1,many,CASSSGTTFNGEQFF,TGTGCCAGCAGTTCCGGGACTACCTTTAATGGTGAGCAGTTCTTC
TRBV20-1,-,TRBJ2-1,many,CSARDGLLNEQFF,TGCAGTGCTAGAGATGGGCTTCTCAATGAGCAGTTCTTC
TRBV12-3/TRBV12-4,TRBD2,TRBJ2-3,many,CASSLSSGGARDTQYF,TGTGCCAGCAGTTTAAGTAGCGGGGGGGCCAGAGATACGCAGTATTTT
TRBV25-1,-,TRBJ1-4,many,CASSQQGTNEKLFF,TGTGCCAGCAGTCAGCAGGGGACTAATGAAAAACTGTTTTTT
TRBV2,-,TRBJ2-7,many,CASTPKGGYEQYF,TGTGCCAGCACCCCGAAGGGGGGCTACGAGCAGTACTTC
TRBV12-3/TRBV12-4,TRBD1,TRBJ1-2,medium-sized,CASSFGTGSVSGGYTF,TGTGCCAGCAGTTTTGGGACAGGGTCTGTCTCGGGAGGCTACACCTTC
TRBV28,-,TRBJ1-2,many,CASSPGTKEATF,TGTGCCAGCAGTCCCGGGACAAAAGAGGCCACCTTC
TRBV7-2,-,TRBJ1-3,few,CASSPTPPREAGNTIYF,TGTGCCAGCAGCCCGACTCCTCCCAGGGAGGCTGGAAACACCATATATTTT
TRBV6-1,-,TRBJ1-2,many,CASREDGYTF,TGTGCCAGCAGAGAGGATGGCTACACCTTC
TRBV20-1,TRBD2,TRBJ2-1,many,CSARDPGGRDYEQFF,TGCAGTGCTAGAGATCCGGGCGGGAGAGATTATGAGCAGTTCTTC
TRBV5-1,-,TRBJ2-3,many,CASSLVRSLDTQYF,TGCGCCAGCAGCTTGGTACGGAGTTTAGATACGCAGTATTTT
TRBV3-1,TRBD2,TRBJ2-1,many,CASSQDLTSGGDNEQFF,TGTGCCAGCAGCCAAGACCTCACTAGCGGGGGGGACAATGAGCAGTTCTTC
TRBV29-1,-,TRBJ1-1,few,CSATFASNTEAFF,TGCAGCGCCACTTTCGCCTCGAACACTGAAGCTTTCTTT
TRBV5-1,-,TRBJ2-1,many,CASSLLVGGSSYNEQFF,TGCGCCAGCAGCCTCCTTGTCGGGGGAAGCTCCTACAATGAGCAGTTCTTC
TRBV2,-,TRBJ2-2,-,CASSEALSGPNTGELFF,TGTGCCAGCAGTGAAGCGCTTAGCGGACCGAACACCGGGGAGCTGTTTTTT
TRBV5-1,-,TRBJ1-1,many,CASSLEPGHANTEAFF,TGCGCCAGCAGCTTGGAACCGGGACACGCTAACACTGAAGCTTTCTTT
TRBV5-1,-,TRBJ1-1,many,CASSLGYVRTFMNTEAFF,TGCGCCAGCAGCTTGGGTTATGTCAGGACCTTCATGAACACTGAAGCTTTCTTT
TRBV5-1,-,TRBJ2-6,many,CASSLVEVRPPGANVLTF,TGCGCCAGCAGCTTGGTGGAGGTCAGGCCCCCTGGGGCCAACGTCCTGACTTTC
TRBV20-1,-,TRBJ2-3,many,CSASPRILTDTQYF,TGCAGTGCTAGTCCGCGGATACTAACAGATACGCAGTATTTT
TRBV20-1,-,TRBJ1-2,many,CSAGGYTF,TGCAGTGCTGGGGGCTACACCTTC
TRBV5-5,TRBD1,TRBJ2-1,many,CASSLLGTGGDEQFF,TGTGCCAGCAGCTTGCTAGGGACAGGGGGCGATGAGCAGTTCTTC
TRBV5-1,-,TRBJ1-1,many,CASSLAQETTEAFF,TGCGCCAGCAGCTTGGCGCAGGAGACCACTGAAGCTTTCTTT
TRBV12-5,-,TRBJ2-1,many,CASGRDNGNEQFF,TGTGCTAGTGGTCGCGACAACGGCAATGAGCAGTTCTTC
TRBV9,-,TRBJ2-3,many,CASSTAAGTDTQYF,TGTGCCAGCAGTACGGCCGCAGGCACAGATACGCAGTATTTT
TRBV20-1,-,TRBJ2-5,many,CSASPGFRETQYF,TGCAGTGCTAGCCCAGGGTTTAGAGAGACCCAGTACTTC
TRBV7-9,-,TRBJ1-4,many,CASSSASTNEKLFF,TGTGCCAGCAGCTCCGCTTCAACTAATGAAAAACTGTTTTTT
TRBV6-5,-,TRBJ1-6,many,CASTRSAFNSPLHF,TGTGCCAGCACCAGGAGTGCTTTTAATTCACCCCTCCACTTT
TRBV5-5,TRBD1,TRBJ1-1,many,CASSWSGTGNTEAFF,TGTGCCAGCAGCTGGTCCGGGACAGGGAACACTGAAGCTTTCTTT
TRBV28,TRBD2,TRBJ2-1,many,CATSAGFYNEQFF,TGTGCCACCTCAGCGGGATTCTACAATGAGCAGTTCTTC
TRBV3-1,-,TRBJ2-7,-,CASSQDRGTFSYEQYF,TGTGCCAGCAGCCAAGATCGCGGGACGTTCTCCTACGAGCAGTACTTC
TRBV18,-,TRBJ2-7,many,CASSPYQPPYEQYF,TGTGCCAGCTCACCGTACCAGCCTCCCTACGAGCAGTACTTC
TRBV5-5,TRBD1,TRBJ1-6,-,CASSSGGTGGYNSPLHF,TGTGCCAGCAGCTCGGGAGGGACAGGAGGTTATAATTCACCCCTCCACTTT
TRBV6-2/TRBV6-3,-,TRBJ2-7,many,CASGDPYEQYF,TGTGCCAGCGGGGACCCCTACGAGCAGTACTTC
TRBV7-7,-,TRBJ2-2,-,CASSPPAAGELFF,TGTGCCAGCAGCCCCCCCGCCGCCGGGGAGCTGTTTTTT
TRBV20-1,TRBD2,TRBJ2-7,many,CSAPTFSGGGSYEQYF,TGCAGTGCTCCTACCTTCTCGGGGGGAGGCTCCTACGAGCAGTACTTC